This passage covers 2 T cell receptor beta chains from one sample sequenced in a study of human T cells and chemical hapten exposure. TCRdb ran MiXCR on the RACE reads and lists one entry per CDR3 protein. The sample holds about 380,000 distinct CDR3 sequences, nearly 5% seen once. The time point here: patch test 1, 2 weeks after DPC sensitization. Treatment noted: therapeutic diphenylcyclopropenone sensitization with weekly scalp DPC. Here the sequenced sample was whole blood, taken in connection with sensitization to the hapten diphenylcyclopropenone (DPC). The receptors originated from a woman between 45 and 60 years old with alopecia areata. Some clones in this sample may be carry-over from other donors' samples.

This clonotype was observed once. The chain joins TRBV27 to TRBJ2-7; perhaps TRBD2 as D (5 bases). V shed 6 bases and J shed 5 bases, with 14 bases lying between them. Germline CDR1 and CDR2: MNHEY and SMNVEV (reference sequence). The CDR3 has 13 amino acids. The CDR3 DNA sequence: TGTGCCAGCAGCGTTACTTTCGGGAACGAGCAGTACTTC. Encoded protein: CASSVTFGNEQYF.

This clonotype has only a few counts. V is TRBV7-2 and J is TRBJ2-1; 13 nucleotides agree with TRBD2. The CDR3 contains 14 residues. Losses at the gene ends were 5 bases for V and 13 bases for J; bases not matched to a gene: 8. Germline V gene lookup returns CDR1 SGHTA and CDR2 FQGNSA. For the CDR3, the DNA is TGTGCCAGCAGCCCTACTAGCGGGGGGGCCGGCCAGTTCTTC. Amino acid sequence: CASSPTSGGAGQFF.